These 24 T cell receptor beta chains originate from one sample sequenced in a study of shared clonotypes between healthy human individuals. Libraries were prepared by immunoSEQ multiplex PCR; TCRdb keeps only in-frame clonotypes and omits some of them. Of hundreds of thousands of clones listed, around 75% are singletons. Sequencing was carried out using PBMCs. These receptors were obtained from a woman between 40 and 55 years old in good health. Some clones in this sample may be carry-over from other donors' samples.

This clone appeared a single time. The rearrangement uses TRBV7-2 and TRBJ2-1; D is unclear. Trimming stripped 0 bases from V and 8 bases from J, with 8 bases between. Germline CDR1 and CDR2: SGHTA and FQGNSA. The CDR3 consists of 13 residues. Here the CDR3 reads CASSLATLDEQFF. The CDR3 nucleotides are TGTGCCAGCAGCTTAGCTACTTTGGATGAGCAGTTCTTC.

The chain links TRBV5-1 to TRBJ1-4, with 7 nucleotides matching TRBD1. The CDR3 totals 15 residues. The V and J ends lost 0 bases and 7 bases, in that order; junction bases with no gene match: 6. Germline CDR1 and CDR2: SGHRS and YFSETQ. The CDR3 is CASSLGQGVIEKLFF. The CDR3 DNA sequence: TGCGCCAGCAGCTTGGGACAGGGAGTAATTGAAAAACTGTTTTTT.

The J gene is TRBJ2-7, the V gene TRBV7-3, with TRBD2 identical over 13 bases. V lost 6 bases, J lost 7 bases, and 12 bases stayed unmatched. The CDR3 contains 16 residues. Germline lookup yields CDR1 SGHTA and CDR2 FQGTGA. The CDR3 coding sequence is TGTGCCAGCAGTCAACGAGCCGGACTAGCGGGAGTGGAGCAGTACTTC. This gives the protein CASSQRAGLAGVEQYF.

This clone came up once. The chain joins TRBV15 to TRBJ2-7, with 9 bases that match TRBD2. This CDR3 region has 15 residues. Trimming cost V 6 bases and J 0 bases; bases outside gene matches: 6. The germline CDR1 and CDR2 sequences are LNHNV and YYDKDF (reference sequence). The CDR3 reads CATRLGLAYSYEQYF. CDR3 nucleotides: TGTGCCACCAGACTGGGACTAGCCTACTCCTACGAGCAGTACTTC.

This chain connects TRBV19 to TRBJ2-3; TRBD2 matches 13 bases. Germline loops: CDR1 LNHDA, CDR2 SQIVND (reference sequence). The CDR3 is 15 residues long. J gave up 3 bases and V 6 bases, and 3 bases lay outside the gene matches. CDR3 sequence (DNA): TGTGCCAGTAGGCCGGGACTAGCGGGAACAGATACGCAGTATTTT. Protein: CASRPGLAGTDTQYF.

The chain combines TRBV19 with TRBJ2-5; D is perhaps TRBD2 (6 bases). CDR1 and CDR2 (germline): LNHDA, SQIVND (reference sequence). V lost 3 bases and J 5 bases, leaving 13 bases between the germline ends. The length of the CDR3 is 14 residues. CDR3 nucleotide sequence: TGTGCCAGTAGTATGGGGACTCAACCGGAGACCCAGTACTTC. Amino acid sequence: CASSMGTQPETQYF.

This clone was detected only a few times. The chain has TRBV27 and TRBJ2-3, with a weak D call TRBD2 (6 bases). The germline CDR1 and CDR2 sequences are MNHEY and SMNVEV (reference sequence). With 4 bases removed from V and 2 bases from J, the gap between germline ends came to 16 bases. The CDR3 sequence is 16 residues long. In DNA, the CDR3 is TGTGCCAGCAGTTCCTACAGGCGGGGTAACACAGATACGCAGTATTTT. It codes for CASSSYRRGNTDTQYF.

This clone was detected ten times or more. The chain carries TRBV6-1 and TRBJ1-2, with D unclear. Germline V CDR1 and CDR2: MNHNS, SASEGT. V shed 3 bases and J shed 6 bases, with 8 bases lying between them. The CDR3 covers 12 residues. The CDR3 bases are TGTGCCAGCAGTGAGGGTATCGATGGCTACACCTTC. This sequence encodes CASSEGIDGYTF.

This sequence joins TRBV7-9 and TRBJ2-3; 10 bases are a match to TRBD2. The CDR3 totals 18 residues. CDR1 and CDR2 (germline): SEHNR, FQNEAQ (reference sequence). The V segment lost 4 bases and the J segment 4 bases; nucleotides outside the gene matches: 14. CDR3 nucleotides: TGTGCCAGCAGCTCTCCAAGCGGGAGGGGGGGTCGCGCAGATACGCAGTATTTT. Protein product: CASSSPSGRGGRADTQYF.

The chain joins TRBV6-6 to TRBJ1-6; tentative D call: TRBD1 (5 bases). Trimming shortened V by 2 bases and J by 2 bases, and 10 bases separated the two germline ends. The CDR3 has 16 amino acids. Germline V gene sequence: CDR1 MNHNY, CDR2 SVGAGI (reference sequence). Here the CDR3 reads CASSYGQGAYNSPLHF. The CDR3 bases are TGTGCCAGCAGTTACGGTCAAGGGGCCTATAATTCACCCCTCCACTTT.

The V and J genes are TRBV4-2 and TRBJ1-6; D remains unclear. The germline V gene encodes CDR1 LGHNA and CDR2 YNFKEQ. The CDR3 is made up of 16 amino acids. Trimming removed 0 bases from V and 5 bases from J, with 11 bases in between. In DNA form, the CDR3 reads TGTGCCAGCAGCCAAGATGGGTTCCCGGATAATTCACCCCTCCACTTT. Protein: CASSQDGFPDNSPLHF.

Note on this clone: This is likely an artifact of a read error, given a far larger clone one base away. This sequence joins TRBV27 and TRBJ2-7; TRBD2 matches 13 bases. CDR1 and CDR2 from the germline V gene are MNHEY and SMNVEV (reference sequence). The CDR3 totals 16 residues. The CDR3 spells CASSSKLAGGPGEQCF. In DNA form, the CDR3 reads TGTGCCAGCAGTTCGAAACTAGCGGGAGGGCCGGGTGAGCAGTGCTTC.

CDR3: CASSSGQGSYNEQFF. The CDR3 DNA is TGTGCCAGCAGCTCGGGACAGGGATCCTACAATGAGCAGTTCTTC. The V gene is TRBV11-2, the J gene TRBJ2-1; the match to TRBD1 covers 9 bases. The length of the CDR3 is 15 residues. The V gene end was trimmed by 4 bases and the J gene end by 1 base; junction bases not matched to a gene: 2. The germline CDR1 and CDR2 sequences are SGHAT and FQNNGV. The full variable domain, with the rest looked up from reference TRBV11-2 and TRBJ2-1, is EAGVAQSPRYKIIEKRQSVAFWCNPISGHATLYWYQQILGQGPKLLIQFQNNGVVDDSQLPKDRFSAERLKGVDSTLKIQPAKLEDSAVYLCASSSGQGSYNEQFFGPGTRLTVL.

The chain carries TRBV28 and TRBJ2-7; D is possibly TRBD1 (5 bases). Germline V gene lookup returns CDR1 MDHEN and CDR2 SYDVKM. V dropped 3 bases and J dropped 2 bases, with 11 bases sitting between them. This CDR3 spans 14 amino acids. CDR3 nucleotides: TGTGCCAGCAGTTTGTCAGGGCCTCCCTACGAGCAGTACTTC. Translated: CASSLSGPPYEQYF.

The gene calls are TRBV19 and TRBJ1-5; no clear D gene. V was shortened by 5 bases and J by 5 bases, with 10 bases between the two germline ends. The CDR3 is made up of 13 amino acids. Germline values: CDR1 LNHDA, CDR2 SQIVND (reference sequence). The CDR3 DNA is TGTGCCAGTAGTGAACAGACTGATCAGCCCCAGCATTTT. This encodes CASSEQTDQPQHF.

This clone has just a few counts. This sequence joins TRBV14 and TRBJ1-2; no clear D. CDR3 size: 13 residues. Germline V CDR1 and CDR2: SGHDN, FVKESK. V shed 0 bases and J shed 5 bases, with 7 bases lying between them. CDR3 protein: CASSQDLEYGYTF. CDR3 nucleotides: TGTGCCAGCAGCCAAGATCTGGAATATGGCTACACCTTC.

The CDR3 nucleotides read TGCGCCAGCAGCCAAGACCGCAGGGGGCGCATGGGCTATGGCTACACCTTC. Translation gives CASSQDRRGRMGYGYTF. The V gene is TRBV4-3, the J gene TRBJ1-2, with 8 bases aligning to TRBD1. V lost 0 bases to trimming and J lost 4 bases; unmatched junction nucleotides: 10. CDR1 LGHNA and CDR2 YSLEER come from the germline V gene. CDR3 size: 17 residues.

In its sample, this clone was seen once. The chain carries TRBV4-1 and TRBJ2-1; 8 positions agree with TRBD2. The germline CDR1 and CDR2 sequences are MGHRA and YSYEKL. The CDR3 length is 15 residues. After removal of 4 bases from V and 7 bases from J, the junction contained 9 bases not matched to a gene. The DNA for the CDR3 is TGCGCCAGCAGCCCAAGCGGGAGAACTGGAAATGAGCAGTTCTTC. The encoded protein is CASSPSGRTGNEQFF.

The V and J genes are TRBV5-1 and TRBJ2-2, with 7 bases matching TRBD1. The CDR3 spans 14 residues. Germline trimming cut 5 bases from V and 6 bases from J; bases unmatched to any gene: 7. Germline loops: CDR1 SGHRS, CDR2 YFSETQ. This chain's CDR3 is CASSYYRGPGELFF. CDR3 DNA: TGCGCCAGCAGTTATTACAGGGGACCCGGGGAGCTGTTTTTT.

This clone appeared many times. This chain joins TRBV27 and TRBJ2-3; TRBD1 is a possible D gene (5 bases). Germline lookup yields CDR1 MNHEY and CDR2 SMNVEV (reference sequence). The CDR3 has 15 residues. V dropped 2 bases and J dropped 5 bases, with 14 bases sitting between them. CDR3 DNA: TGTGCCAGCAGTTTAGGAACAGGCCTGGGAGATACGCAGTATTTT. Encoded protein: CASSLGTGLGDTQYF.

This clone has a handful of counts. The chain employs TRBV5-1 and TRBJ1-1; the D is unclear. This CDR3 is 12 amino acids long. Per germline, CDR1 SGHRS and CDR2 YFSETQ. Trimming left V 0 bases short and J 6 bases short, with 6 bases between. DNA of the CDR3: TGCGCCAGCAGCTTGGACGGGGCTGAAGCTTTCTTT. As protein: CASSLDGAEAFF.

The count of this clone is one. The chain couples TRBV19 to TRBJ2-6, with unresolved D. The CDR3 has 15 amino acids. V shed 5 bases and J shed 4 bases, with 12 bases lying between them. CDR1 is LNHDA, CDR2 SQIVND, per germline (reference sequence). CDR3 residues: CASSQGRRGANVLTF. In DNA, the CDR3 is TGTGCCAGTAGTCAAGGACGGCGGGGGGCCAACGTCCTGACTTTC. Supplemented by reference TRBV19 and TRBJ2-6, the full variable domain reads DGGITQSPKYLFRKEGQNVTLSCEQNLNHDAMYWYRQDPGQGLRLIYYSQIVNDFQKGDIAEGYSVSREKKESFPLTVTSAQKNPTAFYLCASSQGRRGANVLTFGAGSRLTVL.

V gene TRBV2 combines with J gene TRBJ1-1; D is unclear. Germline CDR1 reads SNHLY; CDR2 reads FYNNEI. Trimming stripped 4 bases from V and 3 bases from J, with 6 bases between. The CDR3 spans 12 residues. The CDR3 reads CASSVLDTEAFF. The CDR3 coding sequence is TGTGCCAGCAGTGTTTTAGACACTGAAGCTTTCTTT.

This clone showed up just a few times. This CDR3 reads CASSPTQNTEAFF. The CDR3 DNA follows: TGTGCCAGCTCACCAACACAGAACACTGAAGCTTTCTTT. The rearrangement links TRBV18 to TRBJ1-1; no firm D call. The CDR3 is made up of 13 amino acids. Germline V gene lookup returns CDR1 KGHSH and CDR2 LQKENI. V was clipped by 2 bases and J by 1 base, with 5 bases between them.